This T cell receptor (beta chain) emerged from a study of control samples from healthy donors and cancer patients. Profiling relied on immunoSEQ multiplex PCR, and the TCRdb table lists in-frame clones only, not all of them. The table shows some 150,000 clones, with nearly 96% occurring only once. Germline loops: CDR1 MGHRA, CDR2 YSYEKL. Trimming left V 1 base short and J 8 bases short, with 17 bases between. The length of the CDR3 is 15 residues. Sequencing used blood. The TCR was taken from a woman younger than 45 in good health. This chain links TRBV4-1 with TRBJ1-2; D unclear. The CDR3 DNA reads as TGCGCCAGCAGCCAAGTGGCCAGTGGTGCTATGGGCTACACCTTC. It translates to CASSQVASGAMGYTF.